Below are 26 T cell receptor beta chains sequenced from a single sample in a study of T cell responses to AZD1222 COVID-19 vaccine. Sequencing was performed with immunoSEQ multiplex PCR; in TCRdb, only in-frame clones are kept and a portion is missing. The sample lists fewer than 150,000 clones, around 94% occurring once. Sequenced here: peripheral blood, sampled 28 days after the second AZD1222 dose. The receptors were gathered from an adult who received the AZD1222 COVID-19 vaccine.

V and J are TRBV6-2 or TRBV6-3 and TRBJ1-1; 9 bases map to TRBD1. J lost 6 bases, V lost 2 bases, and 10 bases had no gene match. Germline V gene sequence: CDR1 MNHEY, CDR2 SVGEGT. This CDR3 is 16 amino acids long. This CDR3 is CASSYRDRVVLAEAFF. The CDR3 DNA reads TGTGCCAGCAGTTACCGGGACAGGGTGGTTTTGGCTGAAGCTTTCTTT.

This rearrangement joins TRBV15 to TRBJ1-5; unclear D gene. This CDR3 is 15 amino acids long. V gave up 0 bases and J gave up 2 bases, with 8 bases separating them. CDR1 and CDR2 (germline): LNHNV, YYDKDF (reference sequence). CDR3 sequence: CATSRERSGNQPQHF. In DNA, the CDR3 is TGTGCCACCAGCAGAGAGAGGAGCGGCAATCAGCCCCAGCATTTT. The variable domain in full, with the rest retrieved from reference TRBV15 and TRBJ1-5, is DAMVIQNPRYQVTQFGKPVTLSCSQTLNHNVMYWYQQKSSQAPKLLFHYYDKDFNNEADTPDNFQSRRPNTSFCFLDIRSPGLGDTAMYLCATSRERSGNQPQHFGDGTRLSIL.

This clone was seen a single time. The CDR3, as DNA: TGTGCCAGCAGCTTGACGACAGCGGGGCTTAATGAAAAACTGTTTTTT. It encodes CASSLTTAGLNEKLFF. This chain uses TRBV5-8 with TRBJ1-4; TRBD1 is a possible D gene (5 bases). V was clipped by 1 base and J by 4 bases, with 14 bases between them. CDR1 SGHTS and CDR2 YDEGEE come from the germline V gene. CDR3 length: 16 residues.

For this clone: This likely stems from a read error, as it lies one base from a far larger clone. This rearrangement joins TRBV7-6 to TRBJ1-5, with D unresolved. The ends were cut back, 4 bases at V and 4 bases at J, with 8 bases in the middle. Germline V gene data show CDR1 as SGHVS and CDR2 as FNYEAQ. The CDR3 is 13 residues long. DNA for the CDR3: TGTGCCAGCAGCTCGGACCTTAATCAGCCCCAGCATTTT. This sequence encodes CASSSDLNQPQHF. The full variable domain, in which reference TRBV7-6 and TRBJ1-5 provide the parts outside the CDR3, is GAGVSQSPRYKVTKRGQDVALRCDPISGHVSLYWYRQALGQGPEFLTYFNYEAQQDKSGLPNDRFSAERPEGSISTLTIQRTEQRDSAMYRCASSSDLNQPQHFGDGTRLSIL.

J is TRBJ2-5 and V is TRBV18; D not resolved. V lost 5 bases and J lost 3, with 16 bases in between. The CDR3 is 15 residues long. In germline, CDR1 is KGHSH, CDR2 LQKENI. CDR3 bases: TGTGCCAGCTCAGCCGGATCTGGGCAAAAAGAGACCCAGTACTTC. Its translation is CASSAGSGQKETQYF.

The CDR3 is CASSEGGAAGVYGYTF. CDR3 coding DNA: TGTGCCAGCAGTGAAGGGGGGGCTGCAGGGGTCTATGGCTACACCTTC. This chain links TRBV2 with TRBJ1-2, with D possibly matching TRBD1 (6 bases). Trimming shortened V by 1 base and J by 4 bases, and 16 bases separated the two germline ends. CDR1 and CDR2 (germline): SNHLY, FYNNEI. The CDR3 extends over 16 amino acids.

The chain joins TRBV10-2 to TRBJ1-4; D uncertain. CDR1 and CDR2 from the germline V gene are WSHSY and SAAADI. V gave up 2 bases and J gave up 4 bases, with 14 bases separating them. This CDR3 is 16 amino acids long. This CDR3 is CASSESSWTINEKLFF. DNA for the CDR3: TGCGCCAGCAGTGAGAGTTCCTGGACGATTAATGAAAAACTGTTTTTT.

The table lists this clone with a count of one. The chain is built from TRBV7-2 and TRBJ2-1, with 11 bases that match TRBD2. Germline V gene lookup returns CDR1 SGHTA and CDR2 FQGNSA. This CDR3 has 16 amino acids. With V trimmed by 3 bases and J by 5 bases, 6 bases remained unmatched. The CDR3 region has the DNA TGTGCCAGCAGCTTTAGTGGGACTAGCGGTCACAATGAGCAGTTCTTC. It encodes CASSFSGTSGHNEQFF.

The rearrangement joins TRBV2 to TRBJ1-5; maybe TRBD1 (6 bases). The CDR3 is 13 amino acids. CDR1 is SNHLY, CDR2 FYNNEI, per germline. Trimming shortened V by 8 bases and J by 3 bases, and 11 bases separated the two germline ends. CDR3 amino acids: CASLRDTNQPQHF. CDR3 DNA: TGTGCCAGCCTACGGGACACCAATCAGCCCCAGCATTTT.

The chain has TRBV7-2 and TRBJ2-1; D is uncertain. The V gene's germline CDR1 is SGHTA and CDR2 FQGNSA. The germline V and J ends were trimmed by 1 base and 4 bases, with 5 bases remaining between them. The CDR3 sequence is 13 residues long. CDR3 in amino acids: CASSLGTYNEQFF. The CDR3 DNA reads as TGTGCCAGCAGCTTAGGTACGTACAATGAGCAGTTCTTC.

The V gene is TRBV7-2, the J gene TRBJ2-1; TRBD1 or TRBD2 may be the D gene (5 bases each). The CDR3 runs 15 residues. Per germline, CDR1 SGHTA and CDR2 FQGNSA. With 5 bases removed from V and 7 bases from J, the gap between germline ends came to 18 bases. The CDR3 here is CASSATGTVTNEQFF. Here the CDR3 DNA reads TGTGCCAGCAGCGCGACCGGGACGGTAACTAATGAGCAGTTCTTC.

The chain uses TRBV7-2 and TRBJ2-5, with D hard to call. The V end was cut by 5 bases, the J end by 5 bases, with 18 bases between. The germline CDR1 and CDR2 sequences are SGHTA and FQGNSA. The CDR3 has 15 residues. The CDR3: CASSPRAWTQETQYF. The CDR3 bases are TGTGCCAGCAGCCCACGGGCCTGGACCCAGGAGACCCAGTACTTC. Together with reference TRBV7-2 and TRBJ2-5, the CDR3 gives the full variable domain: GAGVSQSPSNKVTEKGKDVELRCDPISGHTALYWYRQSLGQGLEFLIYFQGNSAPDKSGLPSDRFSAERTGGSVSTLTIQRTQQEDSAVYLCASSPRAWTQETQYFGPGTRLLVL.

The chain carries TRBV7-9 and TRBJ2-1; 7 bases map to TRBD1. CDR1 and CDR2 from the germline V gene are SEHNR and FQNEAQ (reference sequence). The ends lost 1 base at V and 5 bases at J; junction bases unmatched: 5. The CDR3 extends over 15 amino acids. The CDR3 loop is CASSLVKGAHNEQFF. The CDR3 coding sequence is TGTGCCAGCAGCTTAGTAAAGGGGGCCCACAATGAGCAGTTCTTC.

This rearrangement joins TRBV4-2 to TRBJ1-6; D gene ambiguous. The V end lost 0 bases, the J end lost 9 bases, and 18 bases lay between the germline ends. The CDR3 sequence is 17 residues long. Looked up from germline, CDR1 is LGHNA and CDR2 is YNFKEQ. CDR3 DNA: TGTGCCAGCAGCCAAGATCGCCGGACTAGGGCCGGTTCACCCCTCCACTTT. Amino acids: CASSQDRRTRAGSPLHF.

The chain is built from TRBV18 and TRBJ2-1, with D tentatively TRBD1 or TRBD2 (5 bases each). The CDR3 covers 16 residues. V lost 0 bases and J 4 bases, leaving 13 bases between the germline ends. CDR1 is KGHSH and CDR2 is LQKENI in the germline V gene. CDR3 nucleotides: TGTGCCAGCTCACCACCGGGGGAAATAGCATACAATGAGCAGTTCTTC. Encoded protein: CASSPPGEIAYNEQFF.

The V call is TRBV6-5, the J call TRBJ2-5, with TRBD2 as a possible D gene (6 bases). Trimming left V 8 bases short and J 0 bases short, with 10 bases between. The CDR3 runs 13 residues. The V gene's germline CDR1 is MNHEY and CDR2 SVGAGI. The CDR3: CASDGGYQETQYF. DNA for the CDR3: TGTGCCAGCGATGGGGGGTACCAAGAGACCCAGTACTTC.

The V call is TRBV27, the J call TRBJ1-1; D might be TRBD1 (6 bases). Trimming took off 6 bases at V and 0 bases at J, with 14 bases between the two ends. In germline, CDR1 is MNHEY, CDR2 SMNVEV (reference sequence). CDR3 length equals 15 residues. The CDR3 reads CASSHAGQLNTEAFF. The CDR3 coding sequence is TGTGCCAGCAGCCATGCGGGACAACTGAACACTGAAGCTTTCTTT.

The chain links TRBV14 to TRBJ1-2, with D perhaps matching TRBD1 (6 bases). Between the trimmed V and J ends, which lost 0 bases and 5 bases, there was a span of 25 bases. The CDR3 has 19 residues. The germline CDR1 and CDR2 sequences are SGHDN and FVKESK. The CDR3 spells CASSQESSGARPHLYGYTF. CDR3 bases: TGTGCCAGCAGCCAAGAGTCTTCGGGGGCCAGGCCCCACCTATATGGCTACACCTTC.

The chain joins TRBV5-1 to TRBJ1-2; 10 bases fit TRBD1. Germline-derived CDR1 and CDR2 are SGHRS and YFSETQ. The J segment lost 6 bases and the V segment lost 0 bases, leaving 2 bases of the junction unmatched. The CDR3 is made up of 14 amino acids. The CDR3 bases are TGCGCCAGCAGCTTGGTTGGGACAGGGGATGGCTACACCTTC. It translates to CASSLVGTGDGYTF.

The chain uses TRBV6-5 and TRBJ1-1, with D possibly matching TRBD1 (6 bases). Trimming took off 10 bases at V and 1 base at J, with 10 bases between the two ends. The germline V gene encodes CDR1 MNHEY and CDR2 SVGAGI. There are 12 residues in the CDR3. CDR3 in amino acids: CAITQGNTEAFF. The CDR3 bases are TGTGCCATTACACAGGGGAACACTGAAGCTTTCTTT.

This chain links TRBV7-9 with TRBJ1-6; D uncertain. CDR1 is SEHNR, CDR2 FQNEAQ, per germline (reference sequence). The CDR3 is 13 residues long. Trimming took off 5 bases at V and 15 bases at J, with 17 bases between the two ends. The CDR3 protein is CASSTNSPSRLHF. The CDR3 bases are TGTGCCAGCAGCACTAACAGTCCCTCGCGCCTCCACTTT.

V and J are TRBV29-1 and TRBJ2-1; tentatively, D is TRBD1 (7 bases). The germline CDR1 and CDR2 sequences are SQVTM and ANQGSEA. Trimming left V 7 bases short and J 7 bases short, with 14 bases between. The CDR3 is 12 amino acids. The CDR3 is CSATGDSNEQFF. CDR3 coding DNA: TGCAGCGCAACAGGGGACTCGAATGAGCAGTTCTTC.

This clone was counted a few times. The chain uses TRBV28 and TRBJ1-1; TRBD1 matches 7 bases. Looked up from germline, CDR1 is MDHEN and CDR2 is SYDVKM. The ends lost 5 bases at V and 1 base at J; junction bases unmatched: 7. CDR3 size: 15 residues. In DNA form, the CDR3 reads TGTGCCAGCAGTCTCTCAGGGACAGCGAACACTGAAGCTTTCTTT. Its translation is CASSLSGTANTEAFF.

The V call is TRBV3-1 (or the pseudogene TRBV3-2), the J call TRBJ2-2, with 14 bases that match TRBD2. V dropped 4 bases and J dropped 5; count of bases not matched to a gene: 3. The CDR3 sequence is 16 residues long. Germline-derived CDR1 and CDR2 are LGHDT and YNNKEL (reference sequence). CDR3 DNA sequence: TGTGCCAGCAGCCCAGGACTAGCGGGGGGTACCGGGGAGCTGTTTTTT. Translated, it gives CASSPGLAGGTGELFF.

The J gene is TRBJ2-1, the V gene TRBV24-1, with 7 bases matching TRBD2. The junction had 11 bases not matched to a gene; V was cut back by 3 bases and J by 7 bases. The CDR3 runs 16 residues. From germline, CDR1 is KGHDR and CDR2 SFDVKD. The CDR3 is CATSDVRAGSTNEQFF. The CDR3 coding sequence is TGTGCCACCAGTGATGTAAGAGCGGGGAGTACGAATGAGCAGTTCTTC.

This rearrangement joins TRBV19 to TRBJ2-7; D is uncertain. V lost 5 bases and J 1 base, leaving 9 bases between the germline ends. Germline assignment: CDR1 LNHDA and CDR2 SQIVND (reference sequence). The CDR3 length is 13 residues. CDR3 DNA sequence: TGTGCCAGTAGTGCCGGGTCATCCTACGAGCAGTACTTC. Protein sequence: CASSAGSSYEQYF. The entire variable domain, with the rest obtained from reference TRBV19 and TRBJ2-7, is as follows: DGGITQSPKYLFRKEGQNVTLSCEQNLNHDAMYWYRQDPGQGLRLIYYSQIVNDFQKGDIAEGYSVSREKKESFPLTVTSAQKNPTAFYLCASSAGSSYEQYFGPGTRLTVT.